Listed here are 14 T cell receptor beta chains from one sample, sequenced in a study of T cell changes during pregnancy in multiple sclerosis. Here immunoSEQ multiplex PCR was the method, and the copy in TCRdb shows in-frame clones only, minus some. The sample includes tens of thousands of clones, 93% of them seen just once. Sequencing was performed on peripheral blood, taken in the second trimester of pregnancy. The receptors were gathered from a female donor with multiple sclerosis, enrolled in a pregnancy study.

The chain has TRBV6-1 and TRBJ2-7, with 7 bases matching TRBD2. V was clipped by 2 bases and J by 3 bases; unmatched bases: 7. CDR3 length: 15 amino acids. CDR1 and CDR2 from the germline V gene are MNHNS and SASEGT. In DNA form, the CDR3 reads TGTGCCAGCAGTGAATCCAGCGGGACGGTCTACGAGCAGTACTTC. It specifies CASSESSGTVYEQYF.

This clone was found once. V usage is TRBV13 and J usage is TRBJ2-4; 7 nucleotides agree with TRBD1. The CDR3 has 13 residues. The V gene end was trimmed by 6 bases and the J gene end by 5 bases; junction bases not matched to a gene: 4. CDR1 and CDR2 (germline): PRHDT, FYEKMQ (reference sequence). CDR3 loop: CASRTGTENIQYF. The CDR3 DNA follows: TGTGCCAGCAGGACAGGGACCGAAAACATTCAGTACTTC.

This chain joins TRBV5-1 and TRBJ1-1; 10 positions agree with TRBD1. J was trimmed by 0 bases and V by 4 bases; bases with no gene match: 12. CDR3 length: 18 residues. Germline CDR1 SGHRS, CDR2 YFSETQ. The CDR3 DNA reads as TGCGCCAGCAGCGGGTGGGGCGGGACAGGGGTCGTGAACACTGAAGCTTTCTTT. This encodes CASSGWGGTGVVNTEAFF.

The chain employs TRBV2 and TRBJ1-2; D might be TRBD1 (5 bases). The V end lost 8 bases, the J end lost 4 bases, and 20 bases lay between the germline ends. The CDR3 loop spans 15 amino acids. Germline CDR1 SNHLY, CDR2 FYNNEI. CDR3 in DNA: TGTGCCAGCTGTAATATGATAAGGGGCCGCTATGGCTACACCTTC. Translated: CASCNMIRGRYGYTF.

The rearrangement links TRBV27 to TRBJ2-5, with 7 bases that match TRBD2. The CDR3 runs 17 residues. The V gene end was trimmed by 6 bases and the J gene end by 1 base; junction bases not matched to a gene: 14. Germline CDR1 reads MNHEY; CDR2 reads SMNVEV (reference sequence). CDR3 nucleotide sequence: TGTGCCAGCAGGTTGCGCGGGGGAGGGCCTCCCCAAGAGACCCAGTACTTC. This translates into CASRLRGGGPPQETQYF.

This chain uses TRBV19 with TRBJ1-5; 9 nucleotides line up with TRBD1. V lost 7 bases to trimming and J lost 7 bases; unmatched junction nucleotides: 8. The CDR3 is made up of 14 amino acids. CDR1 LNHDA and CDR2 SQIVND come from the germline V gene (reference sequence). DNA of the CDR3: TGTGCCAGTACCCCGAGGGACAGGGTCCAGCCCCAGCATTTT. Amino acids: CASTPRDRVQPQHF. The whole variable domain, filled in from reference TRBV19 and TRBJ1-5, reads DGGITQSPKYLFRKEGQNVTLSCEQNLNHDAMYWYRQDPGQGLRLIYYSQIVNDFQKGDIAEGYSVSREKKESFPLTVTSAQKNPTAFYLCASTPRDRVQPQHFGDGTRLSIL.

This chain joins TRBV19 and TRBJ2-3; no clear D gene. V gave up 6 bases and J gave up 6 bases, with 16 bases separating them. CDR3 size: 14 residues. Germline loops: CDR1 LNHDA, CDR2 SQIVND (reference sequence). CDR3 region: CASRDRGWADTQYF. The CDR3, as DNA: TGTGCCAGTAGGGATCGTGGGTGGGCGGATACGCAGTATTTT.

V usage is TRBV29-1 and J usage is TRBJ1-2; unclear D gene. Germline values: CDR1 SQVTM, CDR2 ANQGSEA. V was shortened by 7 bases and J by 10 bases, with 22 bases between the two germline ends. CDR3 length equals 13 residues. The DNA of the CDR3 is TGCAGCGGGAACCTCGGCGAAAAGCAGGTCTACACCTTC. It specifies CSGNLGEKQVYTF.

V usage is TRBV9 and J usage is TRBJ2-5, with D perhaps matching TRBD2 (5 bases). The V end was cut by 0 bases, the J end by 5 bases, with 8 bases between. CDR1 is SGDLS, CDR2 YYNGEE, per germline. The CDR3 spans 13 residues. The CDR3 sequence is CASSVEDWETQYF. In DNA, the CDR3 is TGTGCCAGCAGCGTAGAGGACTGGGAGACCCAGTACTTC.

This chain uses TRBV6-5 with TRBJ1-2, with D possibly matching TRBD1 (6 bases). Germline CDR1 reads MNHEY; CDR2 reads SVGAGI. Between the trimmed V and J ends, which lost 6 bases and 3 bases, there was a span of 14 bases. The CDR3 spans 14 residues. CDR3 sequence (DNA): TGTGCCAGCAGCGCCCTCCACAGGGACTATGGCTACACCTTC. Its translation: CASSALHRDYGYTF.

CDR3 nucleotides: TGCGCCAGCAGCCAGAACCAGGGGGCGGGTGAGCAGTACTTC. Protein sequence: CASSQNQGAGEQYF. The chain recombines TRBV4-1 with TRBJ2-7, with 8 bases lining up with TRBD1. CDR3 length equals 14 residues. Germline values: CDR1 MGHRA, CDR2 YSYEKL. Germline trimming cut 3 bases from V and 7 bases from J; bases unmatched to any gene: 8.

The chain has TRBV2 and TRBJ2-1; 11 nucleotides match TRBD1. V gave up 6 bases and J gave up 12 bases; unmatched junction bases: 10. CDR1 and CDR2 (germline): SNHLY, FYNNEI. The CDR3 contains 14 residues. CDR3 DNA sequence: TGTGCCAGCAGGGGACAGGGGGTGGCGAGTGGGCAGTTCTTC. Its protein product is CASRGQGVASGQFF.

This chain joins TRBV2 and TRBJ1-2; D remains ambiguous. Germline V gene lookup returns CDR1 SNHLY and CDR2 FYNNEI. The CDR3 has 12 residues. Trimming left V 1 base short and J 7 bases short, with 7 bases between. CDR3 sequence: CASSEDSGGYTF. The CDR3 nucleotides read TGTGCCAGCAGTGAAGACTCAGGTGGCTACACCTTC.

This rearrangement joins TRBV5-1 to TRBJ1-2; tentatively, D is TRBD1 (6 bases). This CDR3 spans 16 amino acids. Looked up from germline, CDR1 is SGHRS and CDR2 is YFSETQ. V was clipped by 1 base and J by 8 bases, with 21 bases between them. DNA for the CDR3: TGCGCCAGCAGCTTGAAAGTCGGGCAGGGGTTAGACGGCTACACCTTC. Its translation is CASSLKVGQGLDGYTF.